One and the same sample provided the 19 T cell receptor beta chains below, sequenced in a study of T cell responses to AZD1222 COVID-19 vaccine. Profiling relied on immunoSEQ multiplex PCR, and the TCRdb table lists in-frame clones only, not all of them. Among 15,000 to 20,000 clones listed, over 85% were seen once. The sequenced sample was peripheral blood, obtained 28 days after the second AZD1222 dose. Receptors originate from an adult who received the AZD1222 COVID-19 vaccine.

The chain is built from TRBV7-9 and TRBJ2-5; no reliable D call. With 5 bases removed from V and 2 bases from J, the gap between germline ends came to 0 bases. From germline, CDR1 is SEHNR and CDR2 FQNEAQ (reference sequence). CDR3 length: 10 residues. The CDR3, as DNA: TGTGCCAGCAGCCAAGAGACCCAGTACTTC. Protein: CASSQETQYF.

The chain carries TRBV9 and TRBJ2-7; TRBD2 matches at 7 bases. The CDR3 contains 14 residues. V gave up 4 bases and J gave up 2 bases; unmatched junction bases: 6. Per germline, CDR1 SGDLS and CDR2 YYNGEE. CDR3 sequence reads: CASSPPSGTYEQYF. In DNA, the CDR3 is TGTGCCAGCAGCCCCCCGAGCGGGACCTACGAGCAGTACTTC.

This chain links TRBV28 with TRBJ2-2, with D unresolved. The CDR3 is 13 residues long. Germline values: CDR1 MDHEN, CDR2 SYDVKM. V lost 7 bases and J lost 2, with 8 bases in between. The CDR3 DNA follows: TGTGCCAGCACCGCGACTAACACCGGGGAGCTGTTTTTT. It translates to CASTATNTGELFF.

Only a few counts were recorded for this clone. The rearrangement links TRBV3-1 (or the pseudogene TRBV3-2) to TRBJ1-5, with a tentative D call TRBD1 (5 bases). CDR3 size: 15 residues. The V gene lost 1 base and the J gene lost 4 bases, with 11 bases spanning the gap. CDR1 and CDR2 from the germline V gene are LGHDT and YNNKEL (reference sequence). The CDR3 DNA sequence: TGTGCCAGCAGCCAAGGATCAGGGACTAATCAGCCCCAGCATTTT. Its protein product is CASSQGSGTNQPQHF.

The CDR3 sequence is CAWSEGQLAKNIQYF. CDR3 in DNA: TGTGCCTGGAGTGAGGGACAGCTAGCCAAAAACATTCAGTACTTC. This rearrangement joins TRBV30 to TRBJ2-4; 7 bases line up with TRBD1. The CDR3 spans 15 residues. The V and J ends lost 1 base and 0 bases, in that order; junction bases with no gene match: 3. CDR1 is GTSNPN and CDR2 is SVGIG in the germline V gene (reference sequence).

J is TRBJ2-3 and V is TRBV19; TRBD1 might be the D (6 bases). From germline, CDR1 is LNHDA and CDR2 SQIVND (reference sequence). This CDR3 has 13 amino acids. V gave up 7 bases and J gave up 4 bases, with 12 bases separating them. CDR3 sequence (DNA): TGTGCCAGTACCCTAGGACAGCCAGATACGCAGTATTTT. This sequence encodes CASTLGQPDTQYF.

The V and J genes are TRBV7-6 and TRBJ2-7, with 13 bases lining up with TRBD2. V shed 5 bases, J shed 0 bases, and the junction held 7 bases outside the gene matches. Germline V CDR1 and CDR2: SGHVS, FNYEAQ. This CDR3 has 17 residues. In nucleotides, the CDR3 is TGTGCCAGCAGCCCTGGACTAGCGGGAGCTACCTCCTACGAGCAGTACTTC. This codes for CASSPGLAGATSYEQYF.

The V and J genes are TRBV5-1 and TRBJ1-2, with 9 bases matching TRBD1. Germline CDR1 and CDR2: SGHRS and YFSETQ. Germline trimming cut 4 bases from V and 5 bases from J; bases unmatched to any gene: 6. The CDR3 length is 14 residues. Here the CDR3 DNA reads TGCGCCAGCAGCGAAGACAGGGGGACATATGGCTACACCTTC. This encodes CASSEDRGTYGYTF.

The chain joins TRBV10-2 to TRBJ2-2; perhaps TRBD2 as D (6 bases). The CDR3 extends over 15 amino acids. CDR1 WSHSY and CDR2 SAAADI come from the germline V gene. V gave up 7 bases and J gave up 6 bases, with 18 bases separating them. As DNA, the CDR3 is TGCGCCAGCACCCTCAGGAGGGGTTCCCCCGGGGAGCTGTTTTTT. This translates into CASTLRRGSPGELFF.

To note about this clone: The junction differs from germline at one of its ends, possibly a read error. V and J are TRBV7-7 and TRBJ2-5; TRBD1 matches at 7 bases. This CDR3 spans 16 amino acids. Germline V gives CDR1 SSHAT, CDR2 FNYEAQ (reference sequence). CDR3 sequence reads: CASSLGPGQNQETQYF. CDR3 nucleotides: TGTGCTAGCAGCTTAGGGCCGGGACAGAACCAAGAGACCCAGTACTTC.

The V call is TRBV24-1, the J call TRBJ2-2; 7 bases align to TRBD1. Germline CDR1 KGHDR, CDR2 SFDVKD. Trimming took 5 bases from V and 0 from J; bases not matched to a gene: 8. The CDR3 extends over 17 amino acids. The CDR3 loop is CATSGSAGTANTGELFF. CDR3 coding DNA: TGTGCCACCAGTGGGTCGGCCGGGACAGCGAACACCGGGGAGCTGTTTTTT.

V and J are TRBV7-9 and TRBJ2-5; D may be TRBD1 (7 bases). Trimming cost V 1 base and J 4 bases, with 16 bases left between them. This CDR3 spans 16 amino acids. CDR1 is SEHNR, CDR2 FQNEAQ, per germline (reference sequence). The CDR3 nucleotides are TGTGCCAGCAGCTTAGGCGCCCCGCAGGGGGGAGAGACCCAGTACTTC. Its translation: CASSLGAPQGGETQYF.

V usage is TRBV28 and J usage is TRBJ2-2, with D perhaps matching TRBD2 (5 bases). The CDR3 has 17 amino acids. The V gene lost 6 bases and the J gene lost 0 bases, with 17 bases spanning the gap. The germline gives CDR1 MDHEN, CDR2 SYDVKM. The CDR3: CASRPRGLRTNTGELFF. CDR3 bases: TGTGCCAGCAGGCCACGTGGACTTAGAACGAACACCGGGGAGCTGTTTTTT.

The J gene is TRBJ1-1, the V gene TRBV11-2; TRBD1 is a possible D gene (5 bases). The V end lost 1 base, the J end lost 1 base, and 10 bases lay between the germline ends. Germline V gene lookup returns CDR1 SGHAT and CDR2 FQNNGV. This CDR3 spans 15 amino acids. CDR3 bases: TGTGCCAGCAGCTTAGGGGCAGGGTCGAACACTGAAGCTTTCTTT. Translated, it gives CASSLGAGSNTEAFF.

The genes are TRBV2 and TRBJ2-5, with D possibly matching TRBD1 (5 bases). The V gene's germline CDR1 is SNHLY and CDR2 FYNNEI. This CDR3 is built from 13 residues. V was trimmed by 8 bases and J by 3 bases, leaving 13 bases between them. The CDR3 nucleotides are TGTGCCAGCTCAACAGGCCCCAAAGAGACCCAGTACTTC. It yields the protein CASSTGPKETQYF.

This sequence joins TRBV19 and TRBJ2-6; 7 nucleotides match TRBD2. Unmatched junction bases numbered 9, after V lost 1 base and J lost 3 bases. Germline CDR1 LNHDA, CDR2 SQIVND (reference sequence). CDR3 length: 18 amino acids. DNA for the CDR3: TGTGCCAGTAGTATAGCCAGGGACTACCATCTTGGGGCCAACGTCCTGACTTTC. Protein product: CASSIARDYHLGANVLTF. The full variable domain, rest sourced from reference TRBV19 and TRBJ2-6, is DGGITQSPKYLFRKEGQNVTLSCEQNLNHDAMYWYRQDPGQGLRLIYYSQIVNDFQKGDIAEGYSVSREKKESFPLTVTSAQKNPTAFYLCASSIARDYHLGANVLTFGAGSRLTVL.

The CDR3 loop reads CASSQGPTSYEQYV. CDR3 nucleotides: TGTGCCAGCAGCCAAGGTCCTACAAGCTACGAGCAGTACGTC. The chain couples TRBV3-1 (or the pseudogene TRBV3-2) to TRBJ2-7; D remains unclear. Trimming pared 1 base from V and 3 bases from J, leaving 10 bases between. Germline V gene sequence: CDR1 LGHDT, CDR2 YNNKEL (reference sequence). This CDR3 is built from 14 residues.

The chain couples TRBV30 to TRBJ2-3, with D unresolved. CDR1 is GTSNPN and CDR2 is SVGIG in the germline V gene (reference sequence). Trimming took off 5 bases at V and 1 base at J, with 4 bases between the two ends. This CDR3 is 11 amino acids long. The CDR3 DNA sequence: TGTGCCTGGGATGGCACAGATACGCAGTATTTT. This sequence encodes CAWDGTDTQYF.

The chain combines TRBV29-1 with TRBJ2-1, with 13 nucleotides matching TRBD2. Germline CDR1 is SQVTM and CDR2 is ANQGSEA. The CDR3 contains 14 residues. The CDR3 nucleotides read TGCAGTTTCGGGTCGGGACTAGCGGGGAATGAGCAGTTCTTC. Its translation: CSFGSGLAGNEQFF.